Listed here are 10 T cell receptor beta chains from one sample, sequenced in a study of T cells in women clearing cervical HPV infection. Produced via immunoSEQ multiplex PCR; TCRdb's table is partial and in-frame only. The sample totals about 30,000 clones. Sample: blood buffy coat. These receptors all come from a woman aged 18-70 years with a cervical HPV16 infection that either progressed to CIN3+ or cleared (not recorded which).

As regards this clone: The read gets to within 3 residues of the CDR3 end, and the germline J gene fills in the rest. V and J are TRBV20-1 and TRBJ1-5, with D maybe TRBD1 (5 bases). Trimming left V 0 bases short and J 0 bases short, with 9 bases between. Per germline, CDR1 DFQATT and CDR2 SNEGSKA (reference sequence). This CDR3 has 15 amino acids. CDR3 DNA, as far as it was read: TGCAGTGCTAGAGAACAGGACGATAGCAATCAGCCC. Translation gives CSAREQDDSNQP. The full CDR3 reads CSAREQDDSNQPQHF.

About this clone itself: Read sequence stops 3 residues before the CDR3 end, and the germline J gene provides the missing end. The genes are TRBV9 and TRBJ2-1; 11 nucleotides match TRBD1. There are 15 residues in the CDR3. The V and J ends lost 3 bases and 7 bases, in that order; junction bases with no gene match: 6. Looked up from germline, CDR1 is SGDLS and CDR2 is YYNGEE. The sequenced part of the CDR3 DNA is TGTGCCAGCAGCGCTACGGGACAGGGGGTGAATGAG. It encodes CASSATGQGVNE. From start to end, the CDR3 is CASSATGQGVNEQFF.

Note on this clone: The DNA ends 3 residues before the CDR3 does, and the rest of the CDR3 is filled in from the germline J gene. The chain joins TRBV18 to TRBJ2-5; D is unresolved. CDR3 size: 13 residues. V lost 1 base and J 2 bases, leaving 5 bases between the germline ends. CDR1 and CDR2 (germline): KGHSH, LQKENI. The CDR3 DNA, read in part, is TGTGCCAGCTCACCACAACAACAAGAGACC. It codes for CASSPQQQET. The full CDR3 sequence reads CASSPQQQETQYF. Full variable domain (missing parts from reference TRBV18 and TRBJ2-5): NAGVMQNPRHLVRRRGQEARLRCSPMKGHSHVYWYRQLPEEGLKFMVYLQKENIIDESGMPKERFSAEFPKEGPSILRIQQVVRGDSAAYFCASSPQQQETQYFGPGTRLLVL.

In the case of this clone: The read halts 3 residues ahead of the CDR3 end, with the missing end drawn from the germline J gene. This chain links TRBV2 with TRBJ1-1, with 9 positions matching TRBD1. CDR1 SNHLY and CDR2 FYNNEI come from the germline V gene. This CDR3 spans 15 amino acids. V lost 6 bases to trimming and J lost 1 base; unmatched junction nucleotides: 6. The sequenced part of the CDR3 DNA is TGTGCCAGCAGACCAGGACAGGGGCCGAACACTGAA. Translated, it gives CASRPGQGPNTE. In full, the CDR3 reads CASRPGQGPNTEAFF.

As for this clone: Read data end 3 residues before the CDR3 end; the end is taken from the germline J gene. The V call is TRBV5-4, the J call TRBJ1-4; no reliable D call. The V end was cut by 3 bases, the J end by 5 bases, with 5 bases between. Germline CDR1 and CDR2: SGHNT and YYREEE (reference sequence). This CDR3 has 12 residues. The part of the CDR3 DNA that was read is TGTGCCAGCAGCTACGGGAATGAAAAA. Protein sequence: CASSYGNEK. The full CDR3 protein is CASSYGNEKLFF.

In the case of this clone: The CDR3 end is not reached by the read, which stops 3 residues before it; the germline J gene fills it in. The chain couples TRBV20-1 to TRBJ2-3; 8 bases align to TRBD2. In germline, CDR1 is DFQATT, CDR2 SNEGSKA (reference sequence). V was pared by 0 bases and J by 7 bases, with 18 bases of the junction left unmatched. The CDR3 has 18 amino acids. Partial CDR3 DNA: TGCAGTGCTAGAGAATCGGTCCGTTGGCGGGGGGTGTTATATACG. It codes for CSARESVRWRGVLYT. The whole CDR3 is CSARESVRWRGVLYTQYF.

Comment on this clone: Read coverage stops 3 residues before the CDR3 terminus; the germline J gene supplies the remainder. The chain carries TRBV6-2 or TRBV6-3 and TRBJ2-3; TRBD2 matches at 8 bases. Per germline, CDR1 MNHEY and CDR2 SVGEGT. Trimming took 10 bases from V and 0 from J; bases not matched to a gene: 9. This CDR3 is 15 amino acids long. The CDR3 sequence: CAIGRGGWSTDTQYF. Incomplete CDR3 DNA: TGTGCCATTGGACGGGGGGGCTGGAGCACAGATACG.

Remarks on this clone: The read halts 3 residues ahead of the CDR3 end, with the missing end drawn from the germline J gene. V usage is TRBV7-9 and J usage is TRBJ2-7, with 9 bases identical to TRBD1. CDR1 is SEHNR, CDR2 FQNEAQ, per germline (reference sequence). V trimming: 5 bases; J trimming: 3 bases; junction bases outside the gene matches: 5. This CDR3 contains 14 residues. Here the CDR3 reads CASSPGQGNYEQYF. The part of the CDR3 DNA that was read is TGTGCCAGCAGCCCTGGACAGGGGAACTACGAG.

Concerning this clone: The read falls 3 residues short of the CDR3 end, and the missing part is taken from the germline J gene. The chain employs TRBV11-2 and TRBJ1-1, with D tentatively TRBD1 (6 bases). Germline V gene sequence: CDR1 SGHAT, CDR2 FQNNGV. The CDR3 consists of 13 residues. The CDR3 reads CASSSGGRVGAFF. CDR3 bases read: TGTGCCAGCAGCTCCGGGGGGCGGGTAGGG.

Remarks on this clone: The CDR3 extends 3 residues past the end of the read, so its final part is completed from the germline J gene. The same CDR3 arises from other DNA sequences in this sample as well. J is TRBJ2-5 and V is TRBV18; no firm D call. Germline CDR1 and CDR2: KGHSH and LQKENI. The V end was cut by 3 bases, the J end by 1 base, with 6 bases between. This CDR3 has 13 residues. Incomplete CDR3 DNA: TGTGCCAGCTCACCTAGGGCCCAAGAGACC. This codes for CASSPRAQET. The full CDR3 reads CASSPRAQETQYF.